One sample yielded the 19 T cell receptor beta chains listed below, sequenced in a study of blood T cell repertoires in COVID-19. Assay used: immunoSEQ multiplex PCR; TCRdb lists only in-frame clones, some missing. The data contain 400,000 to 450,000 clones, around 89% of them singletons. Source material: PBMCs or T cells enriched from blood (not recorded which). The receptors were sampled from a man younger than 40 who had recovered from COVID-19.

The rearrangement links TRBV28 to TRBJ1-3; the D gene is possibly TRBD1 (5 bases). V lost 8 bases to trimming and J lost 1 base, with 12 bases between them. This CDR3 spans 14 amino acids. Germline loops: CDR1 MDHEN, CDR2 SYDVKM. DNA of the CDR3: TGTGCCAGCGGGGGGTATTTGTCTGGAAACACCATATATTTT. Protein sequence: CASGGYLSGNTIYF.

DNA of the CDR3: TGTGCCAGCTCACCGGCCAGCTACGAGCAGTACTTC. This codes for CASSPASYEQYF. V gene TRBV18 combines with J gene TRBJ2-7; no reliable D call. V was shortened by 3 bases and J by 3 bases, with 6 bases between the two germline ends. This CDR3 is built from 12 residues. In germline, CDR1 is KGHSH, CDR2 LQKENI.

The gene calls are TRBV2 and TRBJ1-4; D call uncertain. The germline V gene has CDR1 SNHLY and CDR2 FYNNEI. The CDR3 is made up of 14 amino acids. Between the trimmed V and J ends, which lost 6 bases and 0 bases, there was a span of 8 bases. Here the CDR3 reads CASRYTATNEKLFF. The CDR3 coding sequence is TGTGCCAGCAGGTATACAGCAACTAATGAAAAACTGTTTTTT.

V usage is TRBV7-3 and J usage is TRBJ2-5; 7 nucleotides line up with TRBD1. Germline V gene data show CDR1 as SGHTA and CDR2 as FQGTGA. Losses at the gene ends were 5 bases for V and 3 bases for J; bases not matched to a gene: 9. This CDR3 is built from 15 residues. The CDR3 sequence: CASSTTGRKEETQYF. In DNA form, the CDR3 reads TGTGCCAGCAGCACGACAGGGCGGAAGGAAGAGACCCAGTACTTC.

The count of this clone is one. The V gene is TRBV7-6, the J gene TRBJ2-7; weak D call: TRBD2 (5 bases). The CDR3 has 12 residues. The ends were cut back, 5 bases at V and 6 bases at J, with 11 bases in the middle. The germline CDR1 and CDR2 sequences are SGHVS and FNYEAQ. CDR3 DNA sequence: TGTGCCAGCAGCATACTAGGTCGCGAGCAGTACTTC. Its translation is CASSILGREQYF.

J is TRBJ1-1 and V is TRBV7-2; no definite D call. The ends were cut back, 5 bases at V and 5 bases at J, with 18 bases in the middle. Germline CDR1 SGHTA, CDR2 FQGNSA. This CDR3 region has 15 residues. CDR3 coding DNA: TGTGCCAGCAGCACCCGTCCCGGGGTAGTAACTGAAGCTTTCTTT. It is translated as CASSTRPGVVTEAFF.

The CDR3 sequence is CASSLAGTGSYEQYF. The DNA of the CDR3 is TGTGCCAGCAGCTTAGCTGGGACAGGTTCCTACGAGCAGTACTTC. The chain employs TRBV7-9 and TRBJ2-7, with 8 positions matching TRBD1. The trim removed 0 bases at V and 1 base at J, leaving 2 bases unmatched. This CDR3 is built from 15 residues. Germline V CDR1 and CDR2: SEHNR, FQNEAQ (reference sequence).

The chain is built from TRBV19 and TRBJ2-5; TRBD1 matches 8 bases. V lost 3 bases to trimming and J lost 5 bases; unmatched junction nucleotides: 2. This CDR3 is built from 13 residues. Germline V CDR1 and CDR2: LNHDA, SQIVND (reference sequence). CDR3 loop: CASSIGDRETQYF. The CDR3 coding sequence is TGTGCCAGTAGTATTGGGGACAGGGAGACCCAGTACTTC.

V is TRBV19 and J is TRBJ1-5; 9 bases line up with TRBD1. CDR1 LNHDA and CDR2 SQIVND come from the germline V gene (reference sequence). The CDR3 extends over 16 amino acids. The junction had 6 bases not matched to a gene; V was cut back by 2 bases and J by 4 bases. In DNA form, the CDR3 reads TGTGCCAGTAGTATAAAACGCGGGACAGGGAATCAGCCCCAGCATTTT. Its protein product is CASSIKRGTGNQPQHF.

V is TRBV30 and J is TRBJ1-1; D ambiguous. With 4 bases removed from V and 0 bases from J, the gap between germline ends came to 9 bases. Germline lookup yields CDR1 GTSNPN and CDR2 SVGIG (reference sequence). The CDR3 extends over 13 amino acids. The CDR3 DNA follows: TGTGCCTGGACCGTAAATATGAACACTGAAGCTTTCTTT. This translates into CAWTVNMNTEAFF.

For the CDR3, the DNA is TGTGCCAGTGCCGGGGCCGGGGAGCTGTTTTTT. As protein: CASAGAGELFF. The chain links TRBV10-3 to TRBJ2-2; maybe TRBD2 (5 bases). The CDR3 extends over 11 amino acids. The germline V gene encodes CDR1 ENHRY and CDR2 SYGVKD. The V end was cut by 10 bases, the J end by 6 bases, with 9 bases between.

V gene TRBV6-5 combines with J gene TRBJ2-3, with 9 nucleotides matching TRBD2. V gave up 10 bases and J gave up 4 bases; unmatched junction bases: 9. This CDR3 is built from 14 residues. Germline CDR1 reads MNHEY; CDR2 reads SVGAGI. CDR3 in DNA: TGTGCCACCGTTAGCGGGAGTTTGTCAGATACGCAGTATTTT. It yields the protein CATVSGSLSDTQYF.

V gene TRBV14 combines with J gene TRBJ2-7, with 9 bases that match TRBD2. This CDR3 region has 17 residues. Germline CDR1 reads SGHDN; CDR2 reads FVKESK. The ends lost 4 bases at V and 0 bases at J; junction bases unmatched: 10. The CDR3 bases are TGTGCCAGCAGCCTATTAAGGGGGCGGGAGGGCTCCTACGAGCAGTACTTC. Protein sequence: CASSLLRGREGSYEQYF.

V usage is TRBV6-1 and J usage is TRBJ2-7, with 12 bases aligning to TRBD2. This CDR3 contains 16 residues. The ends lost 4 bases at V and 5 bases at J; junction bases unmatched: 9. Looked up from germline, CDR1 is MNHNS and CDR2 is SASEGT. The CDR3 nucleotides read TGTGCCAGCAGTGCCCGAAGACTAGCGGGAGTGGACGAGCAGTACTTC. This sequence encodes CASSARRLAGVDEQYF.

The V and J genes are TRBV6-4 and TRBJ1-1, with D unclear. Per germline, CDR1 MRHNA and CDR2 SNTAGT. V was cut by 2 bases and J by 9 bases, with 10 bases left in between. The CDR3 runs 12 residues. CDR3 DNA: TGTGCCAGCAGTGACGAAGAGGGAAAAGCTTTCTTT. As protein: CASSDEEGKAFF.

This sequence joins TRBV14 and TRBJ1-1; D possibly corresponds to TRBD1 (5 bases). Germline CDR1 is SGHDN and CDR2 is FVKESK. V was pared by 1 base and J by 11 bases, with 14 bases between. The CDR3 consists of 13 residues. The CDR3 bases are TGTGCCAGCAGCCAAGTAAAGGGGTTGGGCGCTTTCTTT. It specifies CASSQVKGLGAFF.

The chain has TRBV7-9 and TRBJ2-2, with TRBD2 matching over 8 bases. The CDR3 sequence is 17 residues long. The trim removed 5 bases at V and 1 base at J, leaving 9 bases unmatched. Germline lookup yields CDR1 SEHNR and CDR2 FQNEAQ (reference sequence). CDR3 nucleotide sequence: TGTGCCAGCAGCCCCCCGCCTACTAGCGGGAACACCGGGGAGCTGTTTTTT. Translated: CASSPPPTSGNTGELFF.

The genes are TRBV4-2 and TRBJ2-1, with 9 nucleotides matching TRBD2. With 1 base clipped from V and 10 bases from J, the junction kept 11 bases outside the gene matches. The CDR3 consists of 16 residues. Germline V gene data show CDR1 as LGHNA and CDR2 as YNFKEQ. The DNA for the CDR3 is TGTGCCAGCAGCCAAGCTTTCGTAGCGGGGGAGGTAGAGCAGTTCTTC. Translating gives CASSQAFVAGEVEQFF.

This clone was picked up many times. The chain is built from TRBV21-1 and TRBJ1-3; whether TRBD1, the table's D call, matches the DNA was not checked. TRBV21-1 is tagged as a pseudogene. CDR3 length: 12 residues. The CDR3 is CASTGVSNTIYF. CDR3 nucleotides: TGTGCCAGCACAGGGGTATCAAACACCATATATTTT.